These T cell receptor beta chains were read from a single sample in a study of PD-L1 blockade in urothelial cancer. The protocol was immunoSEQ multiplex PCR, while the TCRdb copy is restricted to in-frame clones and leaves out a portion. The sample lists around 93,000 clones; roughly 85% were seen once. This sample comprised PBMCs, obtained around atezolizumab (anti-PD-L1) treatment. Receptors originate from a man between 70 and 80 years old with urothelial cancer. The CDR3 runs from the conserved cysteine through the conserved F or W. Each record gives: V gene, J gene, clone size, D gene, CDR3 DNA, CDR3 protein. A D gene is named only where the DNA matches it firmly. Where a row states a size, it is once, few, many or the class of an expanded clone; other rows omit it.

>TRBV9|TRBJ2-2|once|.
TGTGCCAGCAGCGTAGAACAACAGTCCGGGGAGCTGTTTTTT
CASSVEQQSGELFF
>TRBV6-6|TRBJ1-1|.|.
TGTGCCAGCAGGTTCGGGGGTCCAAGGACTGAAGCTTTCTTT
CASRFGGPRTEAFF
>TRBV10-3|TRBJ1-6|few|TRBD1
TGTGCCATCAGTGAGTCCACAGGGGTGTCACCCCTCCACTTT
CAISESTGVSPLHF
>TRBV6-1|TRBJ2-5|.|.
TGTGCCAGCAGTGAATACTCCCACCCTCCCTCTGAGACCCAGTACTTC
CASSEYSHPPSETQYF
>TRBV11-2|TRBJ2-3|once|.
TGTGCCAGCAGCTTAGACCGCGGGAGCACAGATACGCAGTATTTT
CASSLDRGSTDTQYF
>TRBV7-7|TRBJ1-1|.|.
TGTGCTAGCAGCTTGCGGTTCGACACTGAAGCTTTCTTT
CASSLRFDTEAFF
>TRBV5-6|TRBJ2-7|.|.
TGTGCCAGCAGCTTAATGTTTAGGAGAGGGAGTAGCCACGAGCAGTACTTC
CASSLMFRRGSSHEQYF
>TRBV19|TRBJ2-7|.|.
TGTGCCAGTAGTGAATACGACAGTCCCTACGAGCAGTACTTC
CASSEYDSPYEQYF
>TRBV11-2|TRBJ2-5|.|.
TGTGCCAGCAGCTCCGACTCAGGGGAGGGGACCCAGTACTTC
CASSSDSGEGTQYF
>TRBV7-2|TRBJ2-7|.|TRBD1
TGTGCCAGCAGCTTATGGCCGGGACAGGGACTCTACGAGCAGTACTTC
CASSLWPGQGLYEQYF